The source of this TCR beta chain is a study of shared clonotypes between healthy human individuals. Study-wide background: CD4 naive cells filled three plates per donor, CD4 memory three, CD8 naive two and CD8 memory one. Overall study results and limits: Clonotype sharing among donors was expected to depend on sequencing depth.

Assay used: immunoSEQ multiplex PCR; TCRdb lists only in-frame clones, some missing. The sample holds about 2.1 million clones, just over 90% seen once. Terminally differentiated effector memory CD45RA+ cells were left out of the naive CD8 fraction, which was CD45RO-negative and positively selected for CCR7. Caucasian adults residing in Nashville, Tennessee made up all the donors. The V end lost 0 bases, the J end lost 10 bases, and 13 bases lay between the germline ends. This CDR3 is 14 amino acids long. CDR1 SEHNR and CDR2 FQNEAQ come from the germline V gene (reference sequence). About this clone itself: Its antigen is not known.

This TCR came from a man aged 18 to 29 in good health. Some clones in this sample may be carry-over from other donors' samples. V is TRBV7-9 and J is TRBJ2-1; the D is unclear. The sample taken for sequencing was naive CD8+ T cells from PBMCs. CDR3 residues: CASSLAGTALEQFF. The CDR3 bases are TGTGCCAGCAGCTTAGCGGGAACGGCATTGGAGCAGTTCTTC.